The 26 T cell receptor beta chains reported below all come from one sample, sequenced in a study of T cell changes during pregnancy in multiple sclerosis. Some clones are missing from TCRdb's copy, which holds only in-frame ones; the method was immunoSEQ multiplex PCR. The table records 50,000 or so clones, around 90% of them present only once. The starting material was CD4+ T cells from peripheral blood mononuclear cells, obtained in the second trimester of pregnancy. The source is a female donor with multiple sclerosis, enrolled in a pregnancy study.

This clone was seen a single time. CDR3: CASSVGTSGRGSSYNEQFF. Written as DNA, the CDR3 is TGTGCCAGCAGTGTAGGGACTAGCGGGAGAGGGAGCTCCTACAATGAGCAGTTCTTC. This chain uses TRBV6-1 with TRBJ2-1; 14 bases are a match to TRBD2. V lost 4 bases and J lost 0; bases outside the gene matches: 8. This CDR3 comprises 19 residues. CDR1 is MNHNS, CDR2 SASEGT, per germline.

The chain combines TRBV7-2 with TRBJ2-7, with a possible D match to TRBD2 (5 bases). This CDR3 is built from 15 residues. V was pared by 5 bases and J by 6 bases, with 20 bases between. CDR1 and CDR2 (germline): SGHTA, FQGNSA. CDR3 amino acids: CASSEIPGPRGEQYF. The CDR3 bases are TGTGCCAGCAGCGAAATCCCCGGGCCCCGGGGCGAGCAGTACTTC.

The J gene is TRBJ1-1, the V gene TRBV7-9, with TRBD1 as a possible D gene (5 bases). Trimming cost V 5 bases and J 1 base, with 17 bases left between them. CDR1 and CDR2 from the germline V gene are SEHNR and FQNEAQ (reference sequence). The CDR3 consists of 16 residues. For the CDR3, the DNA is TGTGCCAGCAGCATTAAAGCAGGGCGGGGGAACACTGAAGCTTTCTTT. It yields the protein CASSIKAGRGNTEAFF.

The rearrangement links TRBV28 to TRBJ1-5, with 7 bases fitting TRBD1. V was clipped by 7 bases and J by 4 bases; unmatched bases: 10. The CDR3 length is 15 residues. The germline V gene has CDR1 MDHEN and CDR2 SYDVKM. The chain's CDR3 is CASNPQGIGNQPQHF. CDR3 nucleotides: TGTGCCAGCAACCCACAGGGGATTGGAAATCAGCCCCAGCATTTT.

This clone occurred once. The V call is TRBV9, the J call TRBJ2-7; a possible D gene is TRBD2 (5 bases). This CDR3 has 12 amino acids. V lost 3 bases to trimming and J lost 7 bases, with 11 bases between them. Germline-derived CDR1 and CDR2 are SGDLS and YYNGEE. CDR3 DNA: TGTGCCAGCAGCGCCGGACTGGGGGAGCAGTACTTC. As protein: CASSAGLGEQYF.

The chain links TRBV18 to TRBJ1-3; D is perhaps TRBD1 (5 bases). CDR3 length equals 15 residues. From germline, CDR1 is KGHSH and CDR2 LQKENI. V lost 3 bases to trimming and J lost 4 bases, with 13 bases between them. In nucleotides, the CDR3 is TGTGCCAGCTCACCCCTGACAGTACAGGGAAACACCATATATTTT. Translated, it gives CASSPLTVQGNTIYF.

The CDR3 DNA is TGTGCCAGCAGGGGGGCGCACAATGAGCAGTTCTTC. Its protein is CASRGAHNEQFF. The rearrangement uses TRBV5-6 and TRBJ2-1; possible D gene TRBD1, 6 bases. With 5 bases removed from V and 5 bases from J, the gap between germline ends came to 8 bases. This CDR3 is 12 amino acids long. Looked up from germline, CDR1 is SGHDT and CDR2 is YYEEEE.

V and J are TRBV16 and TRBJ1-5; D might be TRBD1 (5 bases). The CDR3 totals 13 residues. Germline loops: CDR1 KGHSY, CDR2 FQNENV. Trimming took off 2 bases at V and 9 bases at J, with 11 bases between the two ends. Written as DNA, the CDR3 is TGTGCCAGCAGCCAAGGAGGGGAGCGGCCCCAGCATTTT. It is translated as CASSQGGERPQHF.

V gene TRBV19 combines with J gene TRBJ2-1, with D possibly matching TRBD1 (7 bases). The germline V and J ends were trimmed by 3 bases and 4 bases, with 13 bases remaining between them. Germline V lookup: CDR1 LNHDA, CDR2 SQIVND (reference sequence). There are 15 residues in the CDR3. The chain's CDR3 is CASSIGQGGYNEQFF. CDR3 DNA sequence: TGTGCCAGTAGTATCGGGCAGGGGGGTTACAATGAGCAGTTCTTC.

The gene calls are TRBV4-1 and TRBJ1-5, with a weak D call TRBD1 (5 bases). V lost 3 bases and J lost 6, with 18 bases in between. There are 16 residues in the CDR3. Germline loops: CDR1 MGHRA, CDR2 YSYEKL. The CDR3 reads CASSHPGRERGQPQHF. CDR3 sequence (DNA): TGCGCCAGCAGCCATCCGGGGAGGGAAAGGGGTCAGCCCCAGCATTTT.

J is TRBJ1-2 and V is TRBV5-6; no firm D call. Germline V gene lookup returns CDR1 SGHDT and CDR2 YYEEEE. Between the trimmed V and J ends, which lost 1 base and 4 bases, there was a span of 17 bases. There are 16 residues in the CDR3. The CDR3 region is CASSLLGGLGIYGYTF. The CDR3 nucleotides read TGTGCCAGCAGCTTGCTAGGCGGGCTGGGCATCTATGGCTACACCTTC.

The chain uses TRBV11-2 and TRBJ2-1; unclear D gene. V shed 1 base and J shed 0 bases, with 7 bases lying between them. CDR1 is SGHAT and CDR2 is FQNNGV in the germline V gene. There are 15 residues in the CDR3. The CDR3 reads CASSLGTSSYNEQFF. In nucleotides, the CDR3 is TGTGCCAGCAGCTTAGGCACAAGCTCCTACAATGAGCAGTTCTTC.

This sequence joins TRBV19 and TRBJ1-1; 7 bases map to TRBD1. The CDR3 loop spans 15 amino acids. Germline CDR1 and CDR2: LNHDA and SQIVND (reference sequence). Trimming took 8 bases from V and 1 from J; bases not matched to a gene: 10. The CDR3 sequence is CASFTRRGKNTEAFF. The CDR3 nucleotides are TGTGCCAGTTTTACCCGCAGGGGGAAGAACACTGAAGCTTTCTTT.

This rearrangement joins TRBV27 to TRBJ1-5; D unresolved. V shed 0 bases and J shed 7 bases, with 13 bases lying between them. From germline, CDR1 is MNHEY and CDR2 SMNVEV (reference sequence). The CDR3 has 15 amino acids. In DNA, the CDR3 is TGTGCCAGCAGTTTATCAGACGGGAAGCGGCAGCCCCAGCATTTT. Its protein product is CASSLSDGKRQPQHF.

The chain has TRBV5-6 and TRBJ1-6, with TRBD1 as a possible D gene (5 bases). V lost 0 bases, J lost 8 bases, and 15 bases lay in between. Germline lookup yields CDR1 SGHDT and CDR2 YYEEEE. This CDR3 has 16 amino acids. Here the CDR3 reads CASSLGTGGNHSPLHF. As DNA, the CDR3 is TGTGCCAGCAGCTTGGGAACGGGGGGAAATCATTCACCCCTCCACTTT.

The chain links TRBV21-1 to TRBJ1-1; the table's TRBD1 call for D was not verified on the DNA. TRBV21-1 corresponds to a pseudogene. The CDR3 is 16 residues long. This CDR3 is CASSKCQGAPVTEAFF. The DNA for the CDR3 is TGTGCCAGCAGCAAATGTCAGGGGGCCCCTGTCACTGAAGCTTTCTTT.

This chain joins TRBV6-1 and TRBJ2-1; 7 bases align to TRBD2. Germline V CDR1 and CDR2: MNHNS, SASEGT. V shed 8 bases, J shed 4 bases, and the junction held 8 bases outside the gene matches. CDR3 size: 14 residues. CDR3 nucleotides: TGTGCCAGCCTTGCGGGGGACCTTTACAATGAGCAGTTCTTC. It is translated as CASLAGDLYNEQFF.

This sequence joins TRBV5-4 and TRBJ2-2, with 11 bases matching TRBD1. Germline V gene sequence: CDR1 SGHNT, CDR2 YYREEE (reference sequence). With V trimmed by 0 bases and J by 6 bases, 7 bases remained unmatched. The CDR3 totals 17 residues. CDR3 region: CASSLGAGQGVSGELFF. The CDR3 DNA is TGTGCCAGCAGCTTGGGGGCGGGACAGGGGGTCTCCGGGGAGCTGTTTTTT.

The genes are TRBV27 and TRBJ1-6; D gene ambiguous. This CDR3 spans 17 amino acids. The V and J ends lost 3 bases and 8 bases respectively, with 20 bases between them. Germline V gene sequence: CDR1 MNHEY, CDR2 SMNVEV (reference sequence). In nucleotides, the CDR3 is TGTGCCAGCAGTTTGGATTTGAGGAGAGTTTCGGATTCACCCCTCCACTTT. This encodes CASSLDLRRVSDSPLHF.

CDR3 nucleotides: TGTGCCAGCAGGTACAGTGCTCTAAGCTCTGGGGCCAACGTCCTGACTTTC. Translating it yields CASRYSALSSGANVLTF. The rearrangement uses TRBV27 and TRBJ2-6; D not certain. V lost 6 bases and J lost 0, with 15 bases in between. The CDR3 is 17 amino acids. CDR1 is MNHEY, CDR2 SMNVEV, per germline (reference sequence).

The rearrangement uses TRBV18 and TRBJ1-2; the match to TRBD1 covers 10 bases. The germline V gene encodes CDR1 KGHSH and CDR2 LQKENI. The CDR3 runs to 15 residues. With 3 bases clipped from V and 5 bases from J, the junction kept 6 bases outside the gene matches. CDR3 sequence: CASSPLDRGVYGYTF. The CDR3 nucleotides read TGTGCCAGCTCACCCTTGGACAGGGGGGTATATGGCTACACCTTC.

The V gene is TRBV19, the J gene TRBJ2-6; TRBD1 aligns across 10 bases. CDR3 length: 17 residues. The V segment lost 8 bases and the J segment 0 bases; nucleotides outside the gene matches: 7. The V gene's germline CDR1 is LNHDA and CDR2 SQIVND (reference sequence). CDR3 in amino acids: CASERQGAHSGANVLTF. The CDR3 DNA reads TGTGCCAGTGAAAGACAGGGGGCTCACTCTGGGGCCAACGTCCTGACTTTC. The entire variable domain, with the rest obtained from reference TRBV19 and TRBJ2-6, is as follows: DGGITQSPKYLFRKEGQNVTLSCEQNLNHDAMYWYRQDPGQGLRLIYYSQIVNDFQKGDIAEGYSVSREKKESFPLTVTSAQKNPTAFYLCASERQGAHSGANVLTFGAGSRLTVL.

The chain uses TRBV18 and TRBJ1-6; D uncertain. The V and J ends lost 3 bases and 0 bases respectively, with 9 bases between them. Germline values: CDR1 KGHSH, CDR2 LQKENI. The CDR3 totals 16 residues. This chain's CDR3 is CASSPPHSSYNSPLHF. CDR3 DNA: TGTGCCAGCTCACCCCCCCATAGCTCCTATAATTCACCCCTCCACTTT. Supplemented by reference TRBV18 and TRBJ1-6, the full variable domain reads NAGVMQNPRHLVRRRGQEARLRCSPMKGHSHVYWYRQLPEEGLKFMVYLQKENIIDESGMPKERFSAEFPKEGPSILRIQQVVRGDSAAYFCASSPPHSSYNSPLHFGNGTRLTVT.

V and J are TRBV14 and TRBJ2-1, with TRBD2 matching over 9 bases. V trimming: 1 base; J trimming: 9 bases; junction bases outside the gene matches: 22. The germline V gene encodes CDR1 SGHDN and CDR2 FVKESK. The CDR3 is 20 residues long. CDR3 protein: CASSQGDLAGRRTYTGEQFF. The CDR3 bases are TGTGCCAGCAGCCAAGGGGACCTAGCGGGACGTCGTACCTATACGGGTGAGCAGTTCTTC.

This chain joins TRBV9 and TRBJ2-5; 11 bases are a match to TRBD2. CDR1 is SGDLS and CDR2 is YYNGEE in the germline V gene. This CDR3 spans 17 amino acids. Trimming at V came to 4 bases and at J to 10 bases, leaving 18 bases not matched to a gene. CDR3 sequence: CASSSSMATSGDRGQYF. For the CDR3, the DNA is TGTGCCAGCAGCTCGAGCATGGCGACTAGCGGGGATCGTGGCCAGTACTTC.

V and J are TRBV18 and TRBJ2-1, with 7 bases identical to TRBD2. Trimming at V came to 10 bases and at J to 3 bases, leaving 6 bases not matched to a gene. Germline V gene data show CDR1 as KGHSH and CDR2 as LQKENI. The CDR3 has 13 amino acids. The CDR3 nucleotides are TGTGCCACCCGATCGGGGGGCTACAATGAGCAGTTCTTC. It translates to CATRSGGYNEQFF.